Below, 22 T cell receptor beta chains from the same sample are listed, as sequenced in a study of T cells and Merkel cell carcinoma outcomes. Here immunoSEQ multiplex PCR was the method, and the copy in TCRdb shows in-frame clones only, minus some. The sample consists of roughly 1,900 clones, about three quarters of them appearing once. The material sequenced was tumor tissue from Merkel cell carcinoma. The receptors were sampled from a human donor with Merkel cell carcinoma.

The rearrangement uses TRBV29-1 and TRBJ1-2; D remains unclear. The CDR3 length is 12 residues. In germline, CDR1 is SQVTM, CDR2 ANQGSEA. V shed 4 bases and J shed 7 bases, with 13 bases lying between them. The CDR3 DNA is TGCAGCGTTGTAGGGCAGGCGGGTGGCTACACCTTC. Protein sequence: CSVVGQAGGYTF.

This chain joins TRBV11-3 and TRBJ2-1; D is possibly TRBD1 (6 bases). Germline CDR1 is SGHNT and CDR2 is YENEEA. The CDR3 contains 14 residues. V dropped 4 bases and J dropped 8 bases, with 15 bases sitting between them. Here the CDR3 DNA reads TGTGCCAGCAGCTCTCGGGACACAAGTGATGAGCAGTTCTTC. As protein: CASSSRDTSDEQFF.

This rearrangement joins TRBV21-1 to TRBJ2-2; the table's D call, TRBD1, was not checked against the DNA. TRBV21-1 is deemed a pseudogene. The CDR3 runs to 13 residues. The CDR3 DNA reads as TGTGCCAGCAGCAACAGGGGCGGCGGGGAGCTGTTTTTT. Protein: CASSNRGGGELFF.

This clone appeared a few times. The V and J genes are TRBV18 and TRBJ1-2; D may be TRBD1 (5 bases). Trimming cost V 0 bases and J 4 bases, with 12 bases left between them. Looked up from germline, CDR1 is KGHSH and CDR2 is LQKENI. The length of the CDR3 is 15 residues. Written as DNA, the CDR3 is TGTGCCAGCTCACCACCCGTCACAGGTCTCTATGGCTACACCTTC. Amino acids: CASSPPVTGLYGYTF.

A few counts support this clone. The chain employs TRBV6-1 and TRBJ1-2; 7 bases agree with TRBD1. The CDR3 runs 15 residues. V was clipped by 6 bases and J by 7 bases; unmatched bases: 14. CDR1 and CDR2 (germline): MNHNS, SASEGT. CDR3 nucleotide sequence: TGTGCCAGCAGAGCTCGACAGGGAGGTTTCGGTGGCTACACCTTC. Residues: CASRARQGGFGGYTF.

The rearrangement joins TRBV5-4 to TRBJ2-1; TRBD2 agrees at 13 bases. There are 15 residues in the CDR3. After removal of 5 bases from V and 5 bases from J, the junction contained 4 bases not matched to a gene. Per the germline V gene, CDR1 is SGHNT and CDR2 is YYREEE (reference sequence). The CDR3 DNA follows: TGTGCCAGCAGGGGACTAGCGGGGATTCACAATGAGCAGTTCTTC. Encoded protein: CASRGLAGIHNEQFF.

This rearrangement joins TRBV11-2 to TRBJ1-1; D is unclear. The CDR3 runs to 15 residues. In germline, CDR1 is SGHAT, CDR2 FQNNGV. Trimming stripped 2 bases from V and 4 bases from J, with 14 bases between. Here the CDR3 DNA reads TGTGCCAGCAGCTTAAGGTCCGGCAAGGGCACTGAAGCTTTCTTT. Protein product: CASSLRSGKGTEAFF.

The chain recombines TRBV7-6 with TRBJ2-5; D gene unclear. V dropped 1 base and J dropped 1 base, with 4 bases sitting between them. This CDR3 spans 13 amino acids. In germline, CDR1 is SGHVS, CDR2 FNYEAQ. In nucleotides, the CDR3 is TGTGCCAGCAGCTTAGGACGCCAAGAGACCCAGTACTTC. Translation: CASSLGRQETQYF.

The genes are TRBV5-5 and TRBJ2-5, with D hard to call. Germline assignment: CDR1 SGHKS and CDR2 YYEKEE (reference sequence). Trimming left V 1 base short and J 2 bases short, with 9 bases between. The CDR3 consists of 14 residues. CDR3: CASSLRHDQETQYF. CDR3 DNA: TGTGCCAGCAGCTTGCGACACGATCAAGAGACCCAGTACTTC.

The chain links TRBV27 to TRBJ1-1, with a possible D match to TRBD1 (5 bases). The CDR3 contains 14 residues. V was clipped by 6 bases and J by 0 bases, with 11 bases between them. Germline V gene data show CDR1 as MNHEY and CDR2 as SMNVEV (reference sequence). CDR3 nucleotides: TGTGCCAGCAGAAATGGGGGGGTGAACACTGAAGCTTTCTTT. Amino acid sequence: CASRNGGVNTEAFF.

This clone was picked up a small number of times. The V call is TRBV18, the J call TRBJ2-7; 9 bases are a match to TRBD2. The J segment lost 2 bases and the V segment lost 0 bases, leaving 5 bases of the junction unmatched. The CDR3 extends over 16 amino acids. CDR1 KGHSH and CDR2 LQKENI come from the germline V gene. CDR3 DNA: TGTGCCAGCTCACCACCCCTTAGCGGGAGCCCCTACGAGCAGTACTTC. It codes for CASSPPLSGSPYEQYF.

This clone was detected a few times. The V call is TRBV5-1, the J call TRBJ2-1; 7 bases align to TRBD1. From germline, CDR1 is SGHRS and CDR2 YFSETQ. The CDR3 loop spans 16 amino acids. The J segment lost 1 base and the V segment lost 5 bases, leaving 9 bases of the junction unmatched. The CDR3 DNA reads as TGCGCCAGCAGGCGCACGGGACAGCGATCCTACAATGAGCAGTTCTTC. Translation: CASRRTGQRSYNEQFF.

The rearrangement joins TRBV9 to TRBJ2-5, with TRBD1 as a possible D gene (5 bases). Trimming stripped 3 bases from V and 4 bases from J, with 16 bases between. In germline, CDR1 is SGDLS, CDR2 YYNGEE. The CDR3 is 15 residues long. In DNA, the CDR3 is TGTGCCAGCAGCGGTGCAGGGATGCGTGGAGAGACCCAGTACTTC. Translating it yields CASSGAGMRGETQYF.

In its sample, this clone was seen a few times. J is TRBJ1-1 and V is TRBV7-9; tentative D call: TRBD1 (6 bases). CDR3 length equals 15 residues. Deletions cut 5 bases from V and 3 bases from J, with 16 bases between. Germline V gene lookup returns CDR1 SEHNR and CDR2 FQNEAQ (reference sequence). CDR3 sequence reads: CASSPGTFFDTEAFF. CDR3 sequence (DNA): TGTGCCAGCAGCCCCGGGACATTTTTCGACACTGAAGCTTTCTTT.

The chain carries TRBV11-2 and TRBJ1-2; D may be TRBD1 (5 bases). Per germline, CDR1 SGHAT and CDR2 FQNNGV. The CDR3 contains 13 residues. The V gene lost 0 bases and the J gene lost 8 bases, with 10 bases spanning the gap. The DNA of the CDR3 is TGTGCCAGCAGCTTAGACAGGGATCGAGGCTACACCTTC. Translated: CASSLDRDRGYTF.

The rearrangement joins TRBV4-3 to TRBJ2-7, with D perhaps matching TRBD1 (5 bases). Trimming took 1 base from V and 0 from J, leaving 10 bases between them. The germline V gene has CDR1 LGHNA and CDR2 YSLEER. This CDR3 spans 15 amino acids. DNA of the CDR3: TGCGCCAGCAGCCAAGCTAGGGGAAGCTCCTACGAGCAGTACTTC. Residues: CASSQARGSSYEQYF.

The V gene is TRBV18, the J gene TRBJ1-2; 10 nucleotides line up with TRBD1. The germline CDR1 and CDR2 sequences are KGHSH and LQKENI. The V and J ends lost 2 bases and 2 bases, in that order; junction bases with no gene match: 8. This CDR3 is built from 17 residues. CDR3 sequence (DNA): TGTGCCAGCTCACCAGTGACAGGGGGCCCAATCAACTATGGCTACACCTTC. Its translation is CASSPVTGGPINYGYTF. The full variable domain, rest sourced from reference TRBV18 and TRBJ1-2, is NAGVMQNPRHLVRRRGQEARLRCSPMKGHSHVYWYRQLPEEGLKFMVYLQKENIIDESGMPKERFSAEFPKEGPSILRIQQVVRGDSAAYFCASSPVTGGPINYGYTFGSGTRLTVV.

This clone has just a few counts. The rearrangement uses TRBV6-6 and TRBJ2-1, with unresolved D. From germline, CDR1 is MNHNY and CDR2 SVGAGI (reference sequence). This CDR3 is built from 12 residues. V was trimmed by 3 bases and J by 8 bases, leaving 8 bases between them. CDR3 sequence (DNA): TGTGCCAGCAGTTATGTTTTATATGAGCAGTTCTTC. Translating it yields CASSYVLYEQFF.

The chain carries TRBV9 and TRBJ2-2; D is possibly TRBD1 (6 bases). CDR1 and CDR2 (germline): SGDLS, YYNGEE. Trimming pared 4 bases from V and 1 base from J, leaving 14 bases between. CDR3 size: 16 residues. This CDR3 reads CASSSLGARNTGELFF. For the CDR3, the DNA is TGTGCCAGCAGCTCCCTGGGGGCTCGGAACACCGGGGAGCTGTTTTTT.

J is TRBJ1-5 and V is TRBV30; 8 nucleotides line up with TRBD1. The germline gives CDR1 GTSNPN, CDR2 SVGIG (reference sequence). The CDR3 runs to 17 residues. Trimming removed 0 bases from V and 2 bases from J; junction bases left unmatched: 9. The CDR3 DNA reads as TGTGCCTGGAGTGTTCCGACAGGGGTCGCCGGCAATCAGCCCCAGCATTTT. Encoded protein: CAWSVPTGVAGNQPQHF.

The chain couples TRBV5-6 to TRBJ1-1, with 8 positions matching TRBD1. Germline CDR1 SGHDT, CDR2 YYEEEE. This CDR3 contains 15 residues. After removal of 3 bases from V and 1 base from J, the junction contained 5 bases not matched to a gene. The CDR3 sequence is CASSWLTGENTEAFF. DNA of the CDR3: TGTGCCAGCAGCTGGCTGACAGGGGAGAACACTGAAGCTTTCTTT.

The rearrangement joins TRBV15 to TRBJ1-5, with 10 nucleotides matching TRBD1. After removal of 4 bases from V and 5 bases from J, the junction contained 14 bases not matched to a gene. Germline CDR1 and CDR2: LNHNV and YYDKDF (reference sequence). This CDR3 has 18 residues. The CDR3 region has the DNA TGTGCCACCAGCACCTCGACAGGGGGCGCTAAGGTGGATCAGCCCCAGCATTTT. Its translation: CATSTSTGGAKVDQPQHF.